These 17 T cell receptor beta chains were all obtained from the same sample, sequenced in a study of response to subunit inactivated influenza vaccine. One entry per CDR3 protein results from TCRdb running MiXCR on the RT-PCR reads. This sample carries around 520,000 distinct CDR3 sequences, 10% to 15% of them seen once, and the ten largest clones take roughly a tenth. Sequencing used PBMCs from blood, obtained on the day of vaccination. Receptors originate from a man aged 50-59 years who received an inactivated influenza vaccine.

This clonotype was seen at least ten times. The chain is built from TRBV20-1 and TRBJ2-1; 7 bases agree with TRBD1. V lost 3 bases to trimming and J lost 9 bases; unmatched junction nucleotides: 11. Germline CDR1 is DFQATT and CDR2 is SNEGSKA (reference sequence). The CDR3 extends over 14 amino acids. The chain's CDR3 is CSARRARWDSEQFF. In nucleotides, the CDR3 is TGCAGTGCTAGGAGGGCGCGGTGGGACAGTGAGCAGTTCTTC.

V gene TRBV28 combines with J gene TRBJ2-5, with 7 nucleotides matching TRBD1. The CDR3 has 14 amino acids. Looked up from germline, CDR1 is MDHEN and CDR2 is SYDVKM. With V trimmed by 6 bases and J by 5 bases, 9 bases remained unmatched. This CDR3 reads CASSGTVWSETQYF. In DNA form, the CDR3 reads TGTGCCAGCAGCGGGACAGTCTGGTCGGAGACCCAGTACTTC.

This clonotype appeared a few times. The chain carries TRBV20-1 and TRBJ2-7; D gene unclear. The ends were cut back, 6 bases at V and 2 bases at J, with 14 bases in the middle. CDR3 size: 13 residues. Germline V gene sequence: CDR1 DFQATT, CDR2 SNEGSKA (reference sequence). The CDR3 region is CSAQRHPTYEQYF. For the CDR3, the DNA is TGCAGTGCCCAAAGACATCCTACCTACGAGCAGTACTTC.

This chain links TRBV4-3 with TRBJ2-3; 10 bases are a match to TRBD2. V lost 1 base to trimming and J lost 3 bases; unmatched junction nucleotides: 7. The CDR3 totals 17 residues. Germline assignment: CDR1 LGHNA and CDR2 YSLEER. CDR3 sequence reads: CASSQGVAGGLTDTQYF. The CDR3 coding sequence is TGCGCCAGCAGCCAAGGGGTAGCGGGGGGCCTAACAGATACGCAGTATTTT.

The V gene is TRBV29-1, the J gene TRBJ2-2, with TRBD1 identical over 11 bases. This CDR3 comprises 14 residues. V shed 6 bases and J 6 bases; nucleotides not matched to a gene: 6. Germline V gene sequence: CDR1 SQVTM, CDR2 ANQGSEA. CDR3 coding DNA: TGCAGCGTCGGACAGGGGGCGAGCGCCGGGGAGCTGTTTTTT. This encodes CSVGQGASAGELFF.

The genes are TRBV7-2 and TRBJ2-3, with TRBD1 as a possible D gene (5 bases). Germline CDR1 and CDR2: SGHTA and FQGNSA. The CDR3 sequence is 13 residues long. V lost 5 bases and J 5 bases, leaving 11 bases between the germline ends. The CDR3: CASSIRRGDTQYF. CDR3 in DNA: TGTGCCAGCAGCATTCGAAGGGGAGATACGCAGTATTTT.

In its sample, this clonotype was seen a few times. This rearrangement joins TRBV4-3 to TRBJ2-7, with unresolved D. Deletions cut 0 bases from V and 4 bases from J, with 7 bases between. CDR1 and CDR2 from the germline V gene are LGHNA and YSLEER. The CDR3 is made up of 13 amino acids. CDR3 in DNA: TGCGCCAGCAGCCAAGACGTCCGTTACGAGCAGTACTTC. It encodes CASSQDVRYEQYF.

The chain recombines TRBV5-1 with TRBJ2-1; D remains unclear. Germline V gene sequence: CDR1 SGHRS, CDR2 YFSETQ. CDR3 length: 14 residues. The ends were cut back, 5 bases at V and 8 bases at J, with 17 bases in the middle. The CDR3 DNA follows: TGCGCCAGCAGTTCGGCTGACCCAAGCCATGAGCAGTTCTTC. Its protein is CASSSADPSHEQFF.

This clonotype was recorded a few times. V is TRBV10-2 and J is TRBJ2-1; 12 nucleotides align to TRBD2. V lost 2 bases, J lost 9 bases, and 2 bases stayed unmatched. Germline CDR1 and CDR2: WSHSY and SAAADI. This CDR3 has 14 residues. The CDR3, as DNA: TGCGCCAGCAGTGAGACTAGCGGGGGGCGTGAGCAGTTCTTC. The encoded protein is CASSETSGGREQFF.

The V gene is TRBV20-1, the J gene TRBJ2-5; 9 nucleotides match TRBD1. V shed 6 bases and J 6 bases; nucleotides not matched to a gene: 5. The CDR3 spans 12 residues. Germline lookup yields CDR1 DFQATT and CDR2 SNEGSKA (reference sequence). The CDR3 protein is CSAGQGSKTQYF. The DNA for the CDR3 is TGCAGTGCCGGACAGGGGTCCAAGACCCAGTACTTC.

The V call is TRBV10-3, the J call TRBJ1-1; the match to TRBD1 covers 7 bases. Germline V CDR1 and CDR2: ENHRY, SYGVKD. CDR3 length equals 14 residues. V was clipped by 10 bases and J by 0 bases; unmatched bases: 8. The CDR3 loop is CATGQFHMNTEAFF. The CDR3 DNA is TGTGCCACGGGACAGTTCCATATGAACACTGAAGCTTTCTTT.

This clonotype was recorded at least ten times. This rearrangement joins TRBV6-2 or TRBV6-3 to TRBJ2-1, with 11 bases lining up with TRBD2. The V gene end was trimmed by 0 bases and the J gene end by 6 bases; junction bases not matched to a gene: 1. Germline V lookup: CDR1 MNHEY, CDR2 SVGEGT. This CDR3 is built from 15 residues. This CDR3 reads CASSYSLAGANEQFF. The CDR3 coding sequence is TGTGCCAGCAGTTACTCACTAGCGGGAGCCAATGAGCAGTTCTTC.

This sequence joins TRBV7-9 and TRBJ1-2; D remains unclear. Deletions cut 1 base from V and 8 bases from J, with 17 bases between. This CDR3 region has 15 residues. Germline CDR1 reads SEHNR; CDR2 reads FQNEAQ (reference sequence). CDR3 amino acids: CASSLGETRIFGYTF. The DNA of the CDR3 is TGTGCCAGCAGCTTAGGGGAGACTCGGATTTTCGGCTACACCTTC. Drawing the rest from reference TRBV7-9 and TRBJ1-2, the complete variable domain is DTGVSQNPRHKITKRGQNVTFRCDPISEHNRLYWYRQTLGQGPEFLTYFQNEAQLEKSRLLSDRFSAERPKGSFSTLEIQRTEQGDSAMYLCASSLGETRIFGYTFGSGTRLTVV.

This clonotype has a count of ten or more. J is TRBJ2-2 and V is TRBV5-1, with D possibly being TRBD1 (6 bases). The CDR3 has 14 residues. With 7 bases removed from V and 0 bases from J, the gap between germline ends came to 10 bases. The V gene's germline CDR1 is SGHRS and CDR2 YFSETQ. The CDR3 DNA follows: TGCGCCAGCCAGGGGACATCGAACACCGGGGAGCTGTTTTTT. Protein: CASQGTSNTGELFF. Full variable domain (outside the CDR3, taken from reference TRBV5-1 and TRBJ2-2): KAGVTQTPRYLIKTRGQQVTLSCSPISGHRSVSWYQQTPGQGLQFLFEYFSETQRNKGNFPGRFSGRQFSNSRSEMNVSTLELGDSALYLCASQGTSNTGELFFGEGSRLTVL.

The V gene is TRBV10-3, the J gene TRBJ2-7, with TRBD1 identical over 9 bases. CDR1 ENHRY and CDR2 SYGVKD come from the germline V gene. V shed 1 base and J 3 bases; nucleotides not matched to a gene: 10. This CDR3 is built from 17 residues. The CDR3 nucleotides read TGTGCCATCAGTGAGTTCCCACAGGGGGCGGGAATCTACGAGCAGTACTTC. This translates into CAISEFPQGAGIYEQYF.

This clonotype was counted between two and nine times. The chain employs TRBV5-5 and TRBJ2-1; D might be TRBD1 (6 bases). The CDR3 is 15 amino acids. The V end lost 4 bases, the J end lost 3 bases, and 14 bases lay between the germline ends. Germline V CDR1 and CDR2: SGHKS, YYEKEE (reference sequence). The CDR3 nucleotides read TGTGCCAGCAGCCCGGAAGGACAGATCTACAATGAGCAGTTCTTC. This gives the protein CASSPEGQIYNEQFF.

This clonotype showed up just a few times. The chain uses TRBV7-9 and TRBJ2-1, with D possibly TRBD2 on 5 matching bases. CDR3 length: 12 amino acids. The V gene lost 6 bases and the J gene lost 6 bases, with 9 bases spanning the gap. From germline, CDR1 is SEHNR and CDR2 FQNEAQ (reference sequence). Written as DNA, the CDR3 is TGTGCCAGCAGGAACCTAGCCAATGAGCAGTTCTTC. This encodes CASRNLANEQFF.